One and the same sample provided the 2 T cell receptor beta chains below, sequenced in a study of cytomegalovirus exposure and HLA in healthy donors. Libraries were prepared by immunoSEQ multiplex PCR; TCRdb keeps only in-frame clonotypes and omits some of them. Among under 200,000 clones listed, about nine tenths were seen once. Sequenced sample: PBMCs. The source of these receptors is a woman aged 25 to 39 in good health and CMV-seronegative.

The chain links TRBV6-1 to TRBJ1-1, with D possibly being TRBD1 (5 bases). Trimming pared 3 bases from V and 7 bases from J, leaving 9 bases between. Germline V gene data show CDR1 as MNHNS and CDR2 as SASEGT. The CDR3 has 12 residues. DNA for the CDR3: TGTGCCAGCAGTGAGAACAGGATTGAAGCTTTCTTT. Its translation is CASSENRIEAFF.

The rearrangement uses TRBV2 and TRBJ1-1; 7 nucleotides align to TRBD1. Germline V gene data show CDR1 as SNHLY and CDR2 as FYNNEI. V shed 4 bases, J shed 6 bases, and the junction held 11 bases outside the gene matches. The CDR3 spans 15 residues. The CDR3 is CASSAPTGKRAEAFF. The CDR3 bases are TGTGCCAGCAGTGCCCCGACAGGGAAGCGCGCTGAAGCTTTCTTT.